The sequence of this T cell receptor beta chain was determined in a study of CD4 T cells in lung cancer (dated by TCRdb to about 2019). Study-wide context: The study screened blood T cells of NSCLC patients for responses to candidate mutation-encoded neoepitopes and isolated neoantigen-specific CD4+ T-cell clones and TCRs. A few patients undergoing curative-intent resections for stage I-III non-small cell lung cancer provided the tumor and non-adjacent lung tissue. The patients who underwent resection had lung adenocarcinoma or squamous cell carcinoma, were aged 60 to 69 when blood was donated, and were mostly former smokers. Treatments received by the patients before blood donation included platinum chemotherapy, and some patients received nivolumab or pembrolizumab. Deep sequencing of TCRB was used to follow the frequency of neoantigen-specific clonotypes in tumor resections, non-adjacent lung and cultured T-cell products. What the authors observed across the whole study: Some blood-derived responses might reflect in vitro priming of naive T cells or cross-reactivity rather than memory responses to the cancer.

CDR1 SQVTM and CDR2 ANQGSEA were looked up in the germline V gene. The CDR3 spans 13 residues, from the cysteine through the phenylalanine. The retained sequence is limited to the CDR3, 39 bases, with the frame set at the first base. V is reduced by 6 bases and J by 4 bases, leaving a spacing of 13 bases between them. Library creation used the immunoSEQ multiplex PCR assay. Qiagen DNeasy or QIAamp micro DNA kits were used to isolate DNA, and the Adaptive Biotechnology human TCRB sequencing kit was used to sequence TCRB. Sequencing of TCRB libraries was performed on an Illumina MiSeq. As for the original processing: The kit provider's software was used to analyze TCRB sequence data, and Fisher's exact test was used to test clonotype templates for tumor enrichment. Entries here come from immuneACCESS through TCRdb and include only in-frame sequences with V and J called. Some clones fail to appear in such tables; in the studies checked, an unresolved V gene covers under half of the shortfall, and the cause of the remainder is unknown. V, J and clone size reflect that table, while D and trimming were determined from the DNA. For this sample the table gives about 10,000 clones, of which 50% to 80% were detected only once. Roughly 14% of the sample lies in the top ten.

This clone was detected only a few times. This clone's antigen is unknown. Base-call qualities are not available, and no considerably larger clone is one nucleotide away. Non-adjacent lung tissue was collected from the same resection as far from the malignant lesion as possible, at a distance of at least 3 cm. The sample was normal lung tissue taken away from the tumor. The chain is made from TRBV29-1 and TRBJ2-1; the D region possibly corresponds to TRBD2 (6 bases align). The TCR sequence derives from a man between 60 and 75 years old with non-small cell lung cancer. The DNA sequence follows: TGCAGCGTAAGCGGGTTCCTATACAATGAGCAGTTCTTC. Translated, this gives CSVSGFLYNEQFF.